Listed here is a single TCR beta chain. This entry is derived from a study of blood T cell repertoires in COVID-19. Study details: Acute-phase and convalescent COVID-19 samples originated in the United States, Italy and Spain. PBMCs, B-cell-depleted T cells, or T cells provided the cDNA or gDNA that made up the material.

Per the authors' pipeline: It was from reference gene primer amplification that nucleated cell counts were estimated. The method was immunoSEQ multiplex PCR; TCRdb's version includes in-frame clones alone and lacks a portion of them. V and J calls and clone size are given by that table; D and trimming were obtained from the DNA. This table holds 130,000 to 150,000 clones, approximately 84% found once. The sample taken for sequencing was peripheral blood. The source of this sequence is a woman of 80 years or more in a cohort sampled during active or convalescent COVID-19.

The CDR3 DNA reads as TGCGCCAGCAGCCAAGCCACGGGGTGGTCTGAAGCTTTCTTT. Translating it yields CASSQATGWSEAFF. This chain links TRBV4-3 with TRBJ1-1; D gene uncertain. Germline assignment: CDR1 LGHNA and CDR2 YSLEER. The CDR3 has 14 amino acids. Trimming pared 1 base from V and 6 bases from J, leaving 12 bases between.